This record concerns one T cell receptor beta chain sequence. The sample comes from a study of T-cell reconstitution after alpha-beta-depleted transplantation in children. Molecular barcoding with unique molecular identifiers was used for the TCRbeta library. Using its own MiXCR run on the PCR reads, TCRdb lists one record per CDR3 protein. The sample carries approximately 350,000 distinct CDR3 sequences, 13% recorded once. Germline lookup yields CDR1 SGHKS and CDR2 YYEKEE (reference sequence). J was trimmed by 10 bases and V by 0 bases; bases with no gene match: 10. The CDR3 spans 15 residues. The clonotype comes from a human donor who donated a stem cell graft to a child with Fanconi anemia. Specimen: PBMCs, collected from the stem cell graft. The rearrangement joins TRBV5-5 to TRBJ2-5, with 9 nucleotides matching TRBD2. The CDR3 loop reads CASSLDPAGGLDQYF. As DNA, the CDR3 is TGTGCCAGCAGCTTGGACCCAGCGGGGGGCTTGGACCAGTACTTC. Full variable domain (missing parts from reference TRBV5-5 and TRBJ2-5): DAGVTQSPTHLIKTRGQQVTLRCSPISGHKSVSWYQQVLGQGPQFIFQYYEKEERGRGNFPDRFSARQFPNYSSELNVNALLLGDSALYLCASSLDPAGGLDQYFGPGTRLLVL.